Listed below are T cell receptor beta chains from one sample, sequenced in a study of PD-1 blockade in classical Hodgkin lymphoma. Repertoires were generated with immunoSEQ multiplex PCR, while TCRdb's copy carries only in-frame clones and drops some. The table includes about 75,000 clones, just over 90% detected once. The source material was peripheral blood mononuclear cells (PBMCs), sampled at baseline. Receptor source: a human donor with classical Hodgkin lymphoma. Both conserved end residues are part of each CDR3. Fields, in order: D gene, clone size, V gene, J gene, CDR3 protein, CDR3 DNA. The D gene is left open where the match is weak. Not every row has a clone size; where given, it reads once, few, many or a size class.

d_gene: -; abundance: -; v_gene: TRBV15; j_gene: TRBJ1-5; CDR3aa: CATSRDWGMNQPQHF; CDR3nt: TGTGCCACCAGCAGAGATTGGGGGATGAATCAGCCCCAGCATTTT
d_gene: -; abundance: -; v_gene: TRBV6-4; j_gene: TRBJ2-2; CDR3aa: CASSPGGLAGGELFF; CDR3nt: TGTGCCAGCTCCCCTGGAGGCTTAGCCGGCGGGGAGCTGTTTTTT
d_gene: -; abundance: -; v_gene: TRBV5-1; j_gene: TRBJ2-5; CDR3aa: CASSPSLRGGQETQYF; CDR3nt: TGCGCCAGCAGCCCGTCCCTCCGGGGCGGTCAAGAGACCCAGTACTTC
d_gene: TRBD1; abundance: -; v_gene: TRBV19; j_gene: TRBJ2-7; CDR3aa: CASSIAGTGGGYEQYF; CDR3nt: TGTGCCAGTAGTATAGCCGGGACAGGGGGAGGCTACGAGCAGTACTTC
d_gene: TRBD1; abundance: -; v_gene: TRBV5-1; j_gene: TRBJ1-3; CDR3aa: CASSSREPPGTGGRNTIYF; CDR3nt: TGCGCCAGCAGCTCACGAGAACCACCCGGGACAGGGGGCAGAAACACCATATATTTT
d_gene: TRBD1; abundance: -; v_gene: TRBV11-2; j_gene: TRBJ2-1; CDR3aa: CASSFGGTGGYNEQFF; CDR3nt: TGTGCCAGCAGCTTCGGCGGGACAGGCGGCTACAATGAGCAGTTCTTC
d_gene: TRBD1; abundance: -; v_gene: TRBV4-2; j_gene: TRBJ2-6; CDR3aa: CASSQRGGEGVLTF; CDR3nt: TGTGCCAGCAGCCAACGAGGGGGCGAGGGTGTCCTGACTTTC
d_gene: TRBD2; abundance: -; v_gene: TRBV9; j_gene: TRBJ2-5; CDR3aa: CASSASPGEGETQYF; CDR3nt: TGTGCCAGCAGCGCCTCTCCGGGGGAGGGTGAGACCCAGTACTTC
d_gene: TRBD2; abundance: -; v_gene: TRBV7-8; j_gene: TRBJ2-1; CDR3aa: CASSQTSGEYNEQFF; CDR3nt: TGTGCCAGCAGCCAAACTAGCGGGGAATACAATGAGCAGTTCTTC
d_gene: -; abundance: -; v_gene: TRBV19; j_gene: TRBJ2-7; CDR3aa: CASSIIGGNYEQYF; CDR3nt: TGTGCCAGTAGTATCATTGGTGGGAACTACGAGCAGTACTTC
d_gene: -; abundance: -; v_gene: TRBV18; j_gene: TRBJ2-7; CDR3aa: CASSPFPGHSSYEQYF; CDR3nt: TGTGCCAGCTCACCTTTCCCAGGTCATTCCTCCTACGAGCAGTACTTC
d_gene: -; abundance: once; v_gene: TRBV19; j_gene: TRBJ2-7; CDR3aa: CASISGQGTEQYF; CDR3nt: TGTGCCAGTATCTCGGGGCAGGGAACCGAGCAGTACTTC
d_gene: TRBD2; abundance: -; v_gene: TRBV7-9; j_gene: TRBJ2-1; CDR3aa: CASNPVGGFNEQFF; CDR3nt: TGTGCCAGCAACCCCGTGGGGGGGTTCAATGAGCAGTTCTTC
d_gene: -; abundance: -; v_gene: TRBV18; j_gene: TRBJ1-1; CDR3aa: CASSPGQNTEAFF; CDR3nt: TGTGCCAGCTCACCAGGCCAAAACACTGAAGCTTTCTTT
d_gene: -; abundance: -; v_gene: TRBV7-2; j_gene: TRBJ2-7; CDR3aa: CASSLDKVYEQYF; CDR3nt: TGTGCCAGCAGCTTAGACAAGGTCTACGAGCAGTACTTC
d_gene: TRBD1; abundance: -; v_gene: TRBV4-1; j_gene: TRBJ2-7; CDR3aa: CASSQSRDREVYEQYF; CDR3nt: TGCGCCAGCAGCCAGTCCCGGGACAGGGAGGTTTACGAGCAGTACTTC
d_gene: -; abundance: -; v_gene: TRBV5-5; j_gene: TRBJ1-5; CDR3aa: CASSPATRAGQPQHF; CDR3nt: TGTGCCAGCAGCCCCGCGACTAGGGCAGGTCAGCCCCAGCATTTT
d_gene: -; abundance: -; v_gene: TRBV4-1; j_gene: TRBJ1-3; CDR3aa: CASSQEGRRSSGNTIYF; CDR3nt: TGCGCCAGCAGCCAAGAAGGTCGCAGAAGCTCTGGAAACACCATATATTTT
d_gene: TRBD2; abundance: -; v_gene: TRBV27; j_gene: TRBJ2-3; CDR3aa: CASRGLGFGTDTQYF; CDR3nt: TGTGCCAGCCGGGGACTAGGCTTCGGCACAGATACGCAGTATTTT
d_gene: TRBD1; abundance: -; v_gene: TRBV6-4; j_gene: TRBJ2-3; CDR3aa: CASSGTGGTDTQYF; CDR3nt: TGTGCCAGCAGCGGGACAGGGGGCACAGATACGCAGTATTTT
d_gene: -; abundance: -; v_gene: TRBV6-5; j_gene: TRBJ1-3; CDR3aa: CASSYISGNTIYF; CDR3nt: TGTGCCAGCAGTTATATATCTGGAAACACCATATATTTT
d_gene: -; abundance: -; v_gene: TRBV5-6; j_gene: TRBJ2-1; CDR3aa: CASSMGGLEQFF; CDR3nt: TGTGCCAGCAGTATGGGGGGCCTAGAGCAGTTCTTC
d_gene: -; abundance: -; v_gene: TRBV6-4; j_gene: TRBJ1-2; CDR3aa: CASSDGPYGYTF; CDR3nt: TGTGCCAGCAGTGACGGGCCCTATGGCTACACCTTC
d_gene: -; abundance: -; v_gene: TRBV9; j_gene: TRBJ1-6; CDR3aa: CASSVGGSRYNSPLHF; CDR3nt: TGTGCCAGCAGCGTAGGGGGGTCGCGGTATAATTCACCCCTCCACTTT
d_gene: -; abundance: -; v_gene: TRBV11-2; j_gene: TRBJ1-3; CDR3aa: CASSFLALSGNTIYF; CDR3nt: TGTGCCAGCAGCTTCCTGGCACTGTCTGGAAACACCATATATTTT
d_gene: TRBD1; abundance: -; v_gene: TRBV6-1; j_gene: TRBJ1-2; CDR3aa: CANHKTGQGLYGYTF; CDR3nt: TGTGCCAACCACAAAACCGGACAGGGGTTATATGGCTACACCTTC
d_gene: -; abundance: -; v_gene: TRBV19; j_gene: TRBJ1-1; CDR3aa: CASSMGGLGNTEAFF; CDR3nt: TGTGCCAGTAGTATGGGGGGTTTGGGGAACACTGAAGCTTTCTTT
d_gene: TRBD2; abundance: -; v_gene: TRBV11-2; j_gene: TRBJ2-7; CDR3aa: CASSRTIISGSKNYEQYF; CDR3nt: TGTGCCAGCAGCCGTACGATAATTAGCGGGAGCAAGAACTACGAGCAGTACTTC
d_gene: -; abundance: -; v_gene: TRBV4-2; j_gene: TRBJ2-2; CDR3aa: CASSRVNSGNTGELFF; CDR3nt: TGTGCCAGCAGCCGCGTCAATAGCGGGAACACCGGGGAGCTGTTTTTT
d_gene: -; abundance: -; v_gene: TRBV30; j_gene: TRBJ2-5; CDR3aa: CAWSRTGYQETQYF; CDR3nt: TGTGCCTGGAGTAGGACGGGATACCAAGAGACCCAGTACTTC
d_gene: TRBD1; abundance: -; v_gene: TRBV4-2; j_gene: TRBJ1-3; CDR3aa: CASSQERTGTNSGNTIYF; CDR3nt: TGTGCCAGCAGCCAAGAACGGACAGGGACTAACTCTGGAAACACCATATATTTT
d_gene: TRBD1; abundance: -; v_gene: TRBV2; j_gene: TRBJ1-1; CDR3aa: CASSEGTDVFRVNTEAFF; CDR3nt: TGTGCCAGCAGTGAGGGGACAGACGTGTTTCGGGTGAACACTGAAGCTTTCTTT
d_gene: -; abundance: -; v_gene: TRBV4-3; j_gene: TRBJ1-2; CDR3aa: CASSQEGVAGRGYTF; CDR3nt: TGCGCCAGCAGCCAAGAAGGGGTGGCAGGACGGGGCTACACCTTC
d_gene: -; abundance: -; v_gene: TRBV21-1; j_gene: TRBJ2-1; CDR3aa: CAVDEMTSGGRDEQFF; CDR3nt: TGTGCCGTCGACGAAATGACTAGCGGGGGGCGCGATGAGCAGTTCTTC
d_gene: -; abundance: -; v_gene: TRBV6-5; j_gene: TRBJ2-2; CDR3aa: CASSPPSRPGELFF; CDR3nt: TGTGCCAGCAGCCCCCCTTCTAGGCCCGGGGAGCTGTTTTTT
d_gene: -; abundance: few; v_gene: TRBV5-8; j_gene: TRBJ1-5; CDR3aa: CASSLLPQHF; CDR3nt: TGTGCCAGCAGCTTGCTCCCCCAGCATTTT
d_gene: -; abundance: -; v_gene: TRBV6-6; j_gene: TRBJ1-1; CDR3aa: CASSLQGYTEAFF; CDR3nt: TGTGCCAGCAGCCTACAGGGCTACACTGAAGCTTTCTTT
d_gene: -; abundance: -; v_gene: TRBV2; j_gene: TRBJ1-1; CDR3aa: CASTSRVEAFF; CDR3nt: TGTGCCAGCACCTCAAGGGTTGAAGCTTTCTTT
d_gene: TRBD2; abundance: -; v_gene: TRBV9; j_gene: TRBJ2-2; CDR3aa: CASSVAPGGTGELFF; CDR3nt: TGTGCCAGCAGCGTAGCTCCGGGGGGCACCGGGGAGCTGTTTTTT
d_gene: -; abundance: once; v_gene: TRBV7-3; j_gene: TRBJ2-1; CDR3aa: CASSFGLEVEQFF; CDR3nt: TGTGCCAGCAGCTTTGGGCTAGAGGTTGAGCAGTTCTTC
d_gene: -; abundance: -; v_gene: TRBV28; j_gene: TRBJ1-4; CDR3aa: CASSLESATNEKLFF; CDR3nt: TGTGCCAGCAGTTTGGAGTCAGCAACTAATGAAAAACTGTTTTTT
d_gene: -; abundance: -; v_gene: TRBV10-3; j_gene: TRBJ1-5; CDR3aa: CAISGGQRGYNQPQHF; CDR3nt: TGTGCCATCAGTGGAGGACAGAGGGGTTACAATCAGCCCCAGCATTTT
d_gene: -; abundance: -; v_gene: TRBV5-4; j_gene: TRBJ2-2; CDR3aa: CASSFGVRGGANTGELFF; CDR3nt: TGTGCCAGCAGCTTTGGTGTTCGGGGTGGAGCGAACACCGGGGAGCTGTTTTTT
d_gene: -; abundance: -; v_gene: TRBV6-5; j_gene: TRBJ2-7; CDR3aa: CASSRAFWGYEQYF; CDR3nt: TGTGCCAGCAGTAGGGCCTTCTGGGGCTACGAGCAGTACTTC
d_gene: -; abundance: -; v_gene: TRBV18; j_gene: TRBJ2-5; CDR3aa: CASSPPIKGETQYF; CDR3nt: TGTGCCAGCTCACCACCGATAAAGGGAGAGACCCAGTACTTC
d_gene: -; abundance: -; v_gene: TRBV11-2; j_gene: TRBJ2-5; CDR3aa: CASSLNQETQYF; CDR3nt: TGTGCCAGCAGCTTAAACCAAGAGACCCAGTACTTC
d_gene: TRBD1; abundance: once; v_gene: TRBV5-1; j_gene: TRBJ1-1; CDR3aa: CATRQGNTEAFF; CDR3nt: TGCGCCACCAGACAGGGGAACACTGAAGCTTTCTTT
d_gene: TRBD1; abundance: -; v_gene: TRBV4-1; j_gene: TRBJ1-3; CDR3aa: CASSPSRPGGTRPSGNTIYF; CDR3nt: TGCGCCAGCAGCCCCTCCCGCCCAGGGGGGACCCGGCCTTCTGGAAACACCATATATTTT
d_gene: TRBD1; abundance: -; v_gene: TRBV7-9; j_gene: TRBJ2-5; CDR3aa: CASSPGTGEGETQYF; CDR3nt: TGTGCCAGCAGCCCCGGGACAGGGGAAGGAGAGACCCAGTACTTC
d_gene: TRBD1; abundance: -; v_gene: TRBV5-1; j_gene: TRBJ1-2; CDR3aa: CASSPTGGGYTF; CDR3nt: TGCGCCAGCAGCCCGACAGGGGGGGGCTACACCTTC
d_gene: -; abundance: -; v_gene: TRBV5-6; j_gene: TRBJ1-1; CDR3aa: CASSWARMNTEAFF; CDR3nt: TGTGCCAGCAGCTGGGCCCGGATGAACACTGAAGCTTTCTTT
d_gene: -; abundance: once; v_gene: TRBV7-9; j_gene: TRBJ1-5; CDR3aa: CASSLGTVLGQPQHF; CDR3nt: TGTGCCAGCAGCTTAGGGACAGTCCTGGGGCAGCCCCAGCATTTT
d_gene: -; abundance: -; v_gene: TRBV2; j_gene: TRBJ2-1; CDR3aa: CASSVTHSNNEQFF; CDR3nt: TGTGCCAGCAGTGTAACTCACTCAAACAATGAGCAGTTCTTC
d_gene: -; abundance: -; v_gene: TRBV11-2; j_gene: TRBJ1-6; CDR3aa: CAGVREGSPLHF; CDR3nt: TGTGCCGGCGTTCGGGAAGGTTCACCCCTCCACTTT
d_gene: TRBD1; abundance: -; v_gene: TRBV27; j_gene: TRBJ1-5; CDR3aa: CASSSRQGAQANQPQHF; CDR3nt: TGTGCCAGCAGTTCACGACAGGGGGCGCAGGCCAATCAGCCCCAGCATTTT
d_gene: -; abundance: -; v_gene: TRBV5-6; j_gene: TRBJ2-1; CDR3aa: CASSLVRPYNEQFF; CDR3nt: TGTGCCAGCAGCTTGGTGCGGCCCTACAATGAGCAGTTCTTC
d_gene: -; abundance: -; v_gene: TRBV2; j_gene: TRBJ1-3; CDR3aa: CASSEGRSSGNTIYF; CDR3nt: TGTGCCAGCAGTGAAGGACGGAGCTCTGGAAACACCATATATTTT
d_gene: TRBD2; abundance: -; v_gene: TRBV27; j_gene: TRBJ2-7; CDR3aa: CASSSRLAGGPAPYEQYF; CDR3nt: TGTGCCAGCAGTTCTCGACTAGCGGGAGGGCCGGCACCTTACGAGCAGTACTTC
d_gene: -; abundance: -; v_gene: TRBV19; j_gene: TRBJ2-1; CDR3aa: CASSIARGVEQFF; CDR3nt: TGTGCCAGTAGTATAGCGAGGGGGGTTGAGCAGTTCTTC
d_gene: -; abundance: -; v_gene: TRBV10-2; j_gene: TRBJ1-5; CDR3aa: CASSEARSPVSQPQHF; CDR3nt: TGCGCCAGCAGTGAGGCGCGGAGCCCCGTTTCCCAGCCCCAGCATTTT